This T cell receptor beta chain was sequenced during a study of T cells in Graves' hyperthyroidism and ophthalmopathy. The CDR3 sequence is 16 residues long. V dropped 4 bases and J dropped 8; count of bases not matched to a gene: 13. Germline CDR1 KGHDR, CDR2 SFDVKD. RNA transcripts yielded amplified TCR beta CDR3 regions. HTBI primers drove first-round RT-PCR of the TCR CDR3. TCRdb redid the calling of the multiplex PCR reads with MiXCR, one entry per CDR3 protein. The sample lists fewer than 700,000 distinct CDR3 sequences; roughly 18% were seen once. This clonotype has ten or more counts. Sequencing input: blood. This TCR came from a young woman with Graves' ophthalmopathy. The V and J genes are TRBV24-1 and TRBJ2-1; TRBD2 aligns across 7 bases. CDR3 protein: CATSDPLGGGPDEQFF. The CDR3 coding sequence is TGTGCCACCAGTGACCCTCTTGGGGGAGGGCCAGATGAGCAGTTCTTC.